One sample yielded the 21 T cell receptor beta chains listed below, sequenced in a study of blood T cell repertoires in COVID-19. Here immunoSEQ multiplex PCR was the method, and the copy in TCRdb shows in-frame clones only, minus some. Of 350,000 or so clones listed, 80% to 90% are singletons. The sequencing input was PBMCs or T cells enriched from blood (not recorded which). These receptors were collected from a woman aged 40 to 50 with acute COVID-19.

V gene TRBV29-1 combines with J gene TRBJ1-2, with TRBD1 matching 8 bases. This CDR3 has 17 residues. Germline values: CDR1 SQVTM, CDR2 ANQGSEA. The ends lost 6 bases at V and 4 bases at J; junction bases unmatched: 19. CDR3 protein: CSVDHPDREAGGYGYTF. The CDR3 DNA reads as TGCAGCGTGGATCACCCGGACAGGGAAGCAGGTGGCTATGGCTACACCTTC.

The chain combines TRBV6-5 with TRBJ1-1; possibly TRBD1 for D (6 bases). Per the germline V gene, CDR1 is MNHEY and CDR2 is SVGAGI. The CDR3 totals 15 residues. The V gene lost 6 bases and the J gene lost 1 base, with 15 bases spanning the gap. The CDR3 coding sequence is TGTGCCAGCAGGCCGTCGACAGGATCGAACACTGAAGCTTTCTTT. It translates to CASRPSTGSNTEAFF.

The chain uses TRBV9 and TRBJ1-6; a weak D match, TRBD1 (6 bases). The CDR3 spans 16 residues. V dropped 3 bases and J dropped 8 bases, with 18 bases sitting between them. Germline-derived CDR1 and CDR2 are SGDLS and YYNGEE. CDR3 amino acids: CASSETGLGRDSPLHF. In nucleotides, the CDR3 is TGTGCCAGCAGCGAAACAGGGTTAGGTCGGGATTCACCCCTCCACTTT.

The chain carries TRBV6-2 or TRBV6-3 and TRBJ1-5; 9 bases map to TRBD1. V was clipped by 5 bases and J by 5 bases; unmatched bases: 10. From germline, CDR1 is MNHEY and CDR2 SVGEGT. The CDR3 spans 16 residues. DNA for the CDR3: TGTGCCAGCAGTAAATCCGGGACAGGGAACTATCAGCCCCAGCATTTT. Translating it yields CASSKSGTGNYQPQHF.

The chain carries TRBV10-3 and TRBJ2-7; 10 bases are shared with TRBD2. The CDR3 is 15 residues long. Germline V CDR1 and CDR2: ENHRY, SYGVKD. With V trimmed by 4 bases and J by 1 base, 4 bases remained unmatched. CDR3 loop: CAISGQREGSYEQYF. For the CDR3, the DNA is TGTGCCATCAGTGGACAGCGGGAGGGTTCCTACGAGCAGTACTTC.

This clone was seen a handful of times. The rearrangement uses TRBV28 and TRBJ2-7; 8 bases are a match to TRBD2. This CDR3 region has 16 residues. V lost 4 bases to trimming and J lost 7 bases; unmatched junction nucleotides: 15. CDR1 and CDR2 from the germline V gene are MDHEN and SYDVKM. Here the CDR3 DNA reads TGTGCCAGCAGTTCGATGGGATTAGCGGGGCCTGGGGAGCAGTACTTC. Translated, it gives CASSSMGLAGPGEQYF.

The chain links TRBV14 to TRBJ2-5; no reliable D call. The V end was cut by 1 base, the J end by 5 bases, with 17 bases between. CDR1 is SGHDN and CDR2 is FVKESK in the germline V gene. The CDR3 totals 16 residues. In DNA, the CDR3 is TGTGCCAGCAGCCAAGTTTCAGCGAGACCCCAGGAGACCCAGTACTTC. Translation: CASSQVSARPQETQYF.

This rearrangement joins TRBV5-1 to TRBJ2-5; 9 bases are shared with TRBD1. V was clipped by 7 bases and J by 5 bases; unmatched bases: 9. The CDR3 has 14 amino acids. Per germline, CDR1 SGHRS and CDR2 YFSETQ. CDR3 in DNA: TGCGCCAGCTGGACGGGACAGGGTTTCGAGACCCAGTACTTC. Amino acid sequence: CASWTGQGFETQYF.

The CDR3 sequence is CASSQDHSTSGLKYF. The CDR3 DNA sequence: TGTGCCAGCAGCCAAGATCATTCGACTAGCGGGCTAAAGTACTTC. The chain carries TRBV3-1 (or the pseudogene TRBV3-2) and TRBJ2-7; 10 bases are shared with TRBD2. Per germline, CDR1 LGHDT and CDR2 YNNKEL (reference sequence). After removal of 0 bases from V and 11 bases from J, the junction contained 10 bases not matched to a gene. This CDR3 spans 15 amino acids.

The V call is TRBV12-3 or TRBV12-4, the J call TRBJ1-5; no firm D call. Trimming took off 3 bases at V and 7 bases at J, with 10 bases between the two ends. This CDR3 comprises 13 residues. The CDR3, as DNA: TGTGCCAGCAGTTTGGCGGAGCAGCAGCCCCAGCATTTT. As protein: CASSLAEQQPQHF.

This sequence joins TRBV19 and TRBJ2-7, with 12 bases matching TRBD2. After removal of 6 bases from V and 6 bases from J, the junction contained 3 bases not matched to a gene. Germline assignment: CDR1 LNHDA and CDR2 SQIVND (reference sequence). The CDR3 runs 13 residues. CDR3 in amino acids: CASRLAGGLEQYF. The CDR3 DNA follows: TGTGCCAGTAGGCTAGCGGGAGGGCTCGAGCAGTACTTC.

The V gene is TRBV7-2, the J gene TRBJ1-6, with D maybe TRBD1 (5 bases). There are 15 residues in the CDR3. The V gene lost 3 bases and the J gene lost 9 bases, with 15 bases spanning the gap. CDR1 SGHTA and CDR2 FQGNSA come from the germline V gene. CDR3 region: CASSFESGMSSPLHF. The CDR3 coding sequence is TGTGCCAGCAGCTTTGAGTCAGGGATGAGTTCACCCCTCCACTTT.

The CDR3 here is CASSEAFRENYGYTF. In DNA form, the CDR3 reads TGTGCCAGCAGTGAAGCGTTTCGAGAGAACTATGGCTACACCTTC. J is TRBJ1-2 and V is TRBV6-1; D uncertain. The CDR3 sequence is 15 residues long. The germline V gene has CDR1 MNHNS and CDR2 SASEGT. With 0 bases removed from V and 2 bases from J, the gap between germline ends came to 10 bases.

The V call is TRBV6-5, the J call TRBJ1-5, with D uncertain. The CDR3 is made up of 15 amino acids. CDR1 is MNHEY and CDR2 is SVGAGI in the germline V gene. Deletions cut 0 bases from V and 5 bases from J, with 11 bases between. The CDR3 is CASSYSASLYQPQHF. CDR3 DNA sequence: TGTGCCAGCAGTTACTCTGCGAGTCTTTATCAGCCCCAGCATTTT.

The chain couples TRBV6-2 or TRBV6-3 to TRBJ1-2; 9 nucleotides align to TRBD1. The CDR3 totals 14 residues. Germline values: CDR1 MNHEY, CDR2 SVGEGT. V lost 6 bases and J lost 1; bases outside the gene matches: 3. CDR3 DNA: TGTGCCAGCAGCCGGACAGGGGTTAACTATGGCTACACCTTC. It specifies CASSRTGVNYGYTF.

With regard to this clone: Other nucleotide sequences from this sample produce the same CDR3. This chain joins TRBV3-1 (or the pseudogene TRBV3-2) and TRBJ2-7; the match to TRBD1 covers 7 bases. V was pared by 1 base and J by 0 bases, with 3 bases of the junction left unmatched. Germline V gives CDR1 LGHDT, CDR2 YNNKEL (reference sequence). This CDR3 comprises 15 residues. The CDR3 nucleotides read TGTGCCAGCAGCCAAGTGACAGGGTCCTCCTACGAGCAGTACTTC. Protein product: CASSQVTGSSYEQYF.

This rearrangement joins TRBV16 to TRBJ2-3, with TRBD1 identical over 10 bases. Germline CDR1 reads KGHSY; CDR2 reads FQNENV. Trimming cost V 4 bases and J 0 bases; bases outside gene matches: 10. This CDR3 contains 18 residues. The CDR3 here is CASSPRDRGQSSTDTQYF. CDR3 nucleotides: TGTGCCAGCAGCCCTAGGGACAGGGGACAATCCAGCACAGATACGCAGTATTTT.

The rearrangement uses TRBV4-3 and TRBJ1-2; weak D call: TRBD1 (6 bases). V shed 2 bases and J shed 4 bases, with 11 bases lying between them. The CDR3 consists of 14 residues. Germline lookup yields CDR1 LGHNA and CDR2 YSLEER. The CDR3 loop reads CASSQTQGSYGYTF. The DNA for the CDR3 is TGCGCCAGCAGCCAAACGCAGGGGAGCTATGGCTACACCTTC.

The chain has TRBV19 and TRBJ1-2; the match to TRBD1 covers 11 bases. J lost 7 bases, V lost 10 bases, and 11 bases had no gene match. The CDR3 consists of 14 residues. Per germline, CDR1 LNHDA and CDR2 SQIVND (reference sequence). CDR3 bases: TGTGCCAATAGCCCCGGGACAGGGGGTTTTGGCTACACCTTC. Translated: CANSPGTGGFGYTF.

The rearrangement links TRBV3-1 (or the pseudogene TRBV3-2) to TRBJ1-3, with TRBD1 matching 9 bases. The J segment lost 1 base and the V segment lost 2 bases, leaving 12 bases of the junction unmatched. The CDR3 extends over 19 amino acids. CDR1 is LGHDT, CDR2 YNNKEL, per germline (reference sequence). CDR3 region: CASSQRDRAWGGSGNTIYF. The CDR3 DNA reads TGTGCCAGCAGCCAAAGGGACAGGGCTTGGGGGGGTTCTGGAAACACCATATATTTT.

This chain's CDR3 is CASSGMRRDRVLGGSGNTIYF. The CDR3 nucleotides read TGTGCCAGCAGCGGGATGCGCCGGGACAGGGTGCTGGGCGGCTCTGGAAACACCATATATTTT. The genes are TRBV12-1 and TRBJ1-3; the D call of TRBD1 is as the table states it, not checked on the DNA. TRBV12-1 represents a pseudogene. The CDR3 has 21 amino acids.